This is a list of T cell receptor beta chains from one sample in a study of blood T cells in healthy people across ages. TCRdb passed the 5' RACE reads through MiXCR, listing each CDR3 protein once. The profile shows about a million distinct CDR3 sequences, approximately 49% of them singletons. The sample comprised blood. These receptors originate from a man aged 25 to 40 in good health. Each CDR3 is given with its conserved first and last residue. A D gene is named only where the DNA matches it firmly. Clone size is stated in some rows and not others, as once, few, many or a class when expanded.

d_gene: -; j_gene: TRBJ1-1; abundance: -; v_gene: TRBV6-6; CDR3aa: CASSYTGGRGTEAFF; CDR3nt: TGTGCCAGCAGTTACACCGGGGGAAGGGGCACTGAAGCTTTCTTT
d_gene: -; j_gene: TRBJ2-2; abundance: -; v_gene: TRBV20-1; CDR3aa: CSAAETDTGELFF; CDR3nt: TGCAGTGCTGCCGAGACAGACACCGGGGAGCTGTTTTTT
d_gene: -; j_gene: TRBJ2-1; abundance: -; v_gene: TRBV12-3/TRBV12-4; CDR3aa: CASSLNRPEYNEQFF; CDR3nt: TGTGCCAGCAGTTTAAACAGGCCAGAATACAATGAGCAGTTCTTC
d_gene: -; j_gene: TRBJ2-3; abundance: few; v_gene: TRBV24-1; CDR3aa: CATSDPGLGLDTQYF; CDR3nt: TGTGCCACCAGTGATCCGGGACTCGGATTAGATACGCAGTATTTT
d_gene: -; j_gene: TRBJ2-1; abundance: few; v_gene: TRBV6-1; CDR3aa: CASSVSRGTYNEQFF; CDR3nt: TGTGCCAGCAGTGTTAGTCGTGGCACCTACAATGAGCAGTTCTTC
d_gene: TRBD2; j_gene: TRBJ2-3; abundance: -; v_gene: TRBV7-8; CDR3aa: CASSHRGGGREPDTQYF; CDR3nt: TGTGCCAGCAGCCATCGCGGGGGGGGACGAGAGCCAGATACGCAGTATTTT
d_gene: TRBD1; j_gene: TRBJ2-2; abundance: few; v_gene: TRBV6-5; CDR3aa: CASSYDTDRVKTGELFF; CDR3nt: TGTGCCAGCAGTTACGACACGGACAGGGTAAAAACCGGGGAGCTGTTTTTT
d_gene: TRBD1; j_gene: TRBJ1-3; abundance: -; v_gene: TRBV29-1; CDR3aa: CSGATGDPNTIYF; CDR3nt: TGCAGCGGCGCGACAGGGGATCCGAACACCATATATTTT
d_gene: -; j_gene: TRBJ2-3; abundance: -; v_gene: TRBV20-1; CDR3aa: CSARPGADDTQYF; CDR3nt: TGCAGTGCTAGGCCAGGGGCCGATGATACGCAGTATTTT
d_gene: -; j_gene: TRBJ1-6; abundance: once; v_gene: TRBV5-1; CDR3aa: CASRWEGDNSPLHF; CDR3nt: TGCGCCAGCCGATGGGAGGGAGATAATTCACCCCTCCACTTT
d_gene: -; j_gene: TRBJ2-3; abundance: few; v_gene: TRBV5-1; CDR3aa: CASSLAGQLQDTQYF; CDR3nt: TGCGCCAGCAGCTTGGCTGGACAGCTACAAGATACGCAGTATTTT
d_gene: -; j_gene: TRBJ2-7; abundance: few; v_gene: TRBV6-5; CDR3aa: CASSYGAGEQYF; CDR3nt: TGTGCCAGCAGTTATGGGGCAGGCGAGCAGTACTTC
d_gene: -; j_gene: TRBJ1-2; abundance: few; v_gene: TRBV18; CDR3aa: CASSPRQDYGYTF; CDR3nt: TGTGCCAGCTCACCCCGACAGGACTATGGCTACACCTTC
d_gene: TRBD1; j_gene: TRBJ2-7; abundance: few; v_gene: TRBV18; CDR3aa: CASSAMGQDYEQYF; CDR3nt: TGTGCCAGCTCAGCAATGGGACAGGACTACGAGCAGTACTTC
d_gene: TRBD1; j_gene: TRBJ2-1; abundance: -; v_gene: TRBV20-1; CDR3aa: CSAPGTGDNEQFF; CDR3nt: TGCAGTGCTCCCGGGACAGGTGACAATGAGCAGTTCTTC
d_gene: -; j_gene: TRBJ2-2; abundance: -; v_gene: TRBV7-7; CDR3aa: CASRMVGGELFF; CDR3nt: TGTGCTAGCAGGATGGTAGGCGGGGAGCTGTTTTTT
d_gene: -; j_gene: TRBJ1-5; abundance: -; v_gene: TRBV20-1; CDR3aa: CSAYSPNQPQHF; CDR3nt: TGCAGTGCGTACTCACCCAATCAGCCCCAGCATTTT
d_gene: TRBD1; j_gene: TRBJ2-4; abundance: few; v_gene: TRBV20-1; CDR3aa: CSARGTGVEIQYF; CDR3nt: TGCAGTGCTAGGGGGACAGGGGTTGAGATTCAGTACTTC
d_gene: TRBD2; j_gene: TRBJ2-1; abundance: -; v_gene: TRBV4-1; CDR3aa: CASSRGSTSGGHIEQFF; CDR3nt: TGCGCCAGCAGCCGAGGGTCGACTAGCGGGGGGCACATTGAGCAGTTCTTC
d_gene: -; j_gene: TRBJ1-6; abundance: -; v_gene: TRBV6-5; CDR3aa: CASSYSNSPLHF; CDR3nt: TGTGCCAGCAGTTACAGTAATTCACCCCTCCACTTT
d_gene: -; j_gene: TRBJ1-5; abundance: many; v_gene: TRBV29-1; CDR3aa: CSVVEDNYSNQPQHF; CDR3nt: TGCAGCGTTGTAGAGGACAACTATAGCAATCAGCCCCAGCATTTT
d_gene: -; j_gene: TRBJ2-6; abundance: once; v_gene: TRBV5-4; CDR3aa: CASSLARGVANVLTF; CDR3nt: TGTGCCAGCAGCTTGGCCAGAGGGGTTGCCAACGTCCTGACTTTC
d_gene: TRBD1; j_gene: TRBJ2-4; abundance: few; v_gene: TRBV29-1; CDR3aa: CSAEGTGTKNIQYF; CDR3nt: TGCAGCGCTGAAGGGACAGGGACTAAAAACATTCAGTACTTC
d_gene: TRBD1; j_gene: TRBJ2-5; abundance: -; v_gene: TRBV11-1; CDR3aa: CASSRHGGTGKETQYF; CDR3nt: TGTGCCAGCAGCCGCCATGGTGGGACAGGAAAAGAGACCCAGTACTTC
d_gene: TRBD2; j_gene: TRBJ2-5; abundance: -; v_gene: TRBV7-2; CDR3aa: CASSPVGGRVETQYF; CDR3nt: TGTGCCAGCAGTCCCGTGGGGGGGAGGGTGGAGACCCAGTACTTC
d_gene: TRBD1; j_gene: TRBJ2-1; abundance: -; v_gene: TRBV7-2; CDR3aa: CASSIPRTGGVNEQFF; CDR3nt: TGTGCCAGCAGCATTCCGCGGACAGGGGGCGTCAATGAGCAGTTCTTC
d_gene: -; j_gene: TRBJ2-5; abundance: -; v_gene: TRBV12-3/TRBV12-4; CDR3aa: CASSPSSEGTQYF; CDR3nt: TGTGCCAGCAGTCCCAGTTCTGAGGGGACCCAGTACTTC
d_gene: TRBD1; j_gene: TRBJ2-1; abundance: many; v_gene: TRBV6-6; CDR3aa: CASSRDRYNEQFF; CDR3nt: TGTGCCAGCAGTAGGGACAGATACAATGAGCAGTTCTTC
d_gene: TRBD1; j_gene: TRBJ1-4; abundance: few; v_gene: TRBV20-1; CDR3aa: CSARDRTQGVGANEKLFF; CDR3nt: TGCAGTGCTAGAGATCGGACACAGGGGGTTGGGGCTAATGAAAAACTGTTTTTT
d_gene: TRBD1; j_gene: TRBJ2-1; abundance: -; v_gene: TRBV5-1; CDR3aa: CASSTIRDRDNEQFF; CDR3nt: TGCGCCAGCAGCACAATCCGGGACAGAGACAATGAGCAGTTCTTC
d_gene: TRBD1; j_gene: TRBJ2-2; abundance: -; v_gene: TRBV29-1; CDR3aa: CSVEAETGTNTGELFF; CDR3nt: TGCAGCGTTGAAGCGGAGACAGGGACGAACACCGGGGAGCTGTTTTTT
d_gene: -; j_gene: TRBJ2-3; abundance: -; v_gene: TRBV7-8; CDR3aa: CASSLTSFGNTQYF; CDR3nt: TGTGCCAGCAGCTTAACTAGCTTCGGGAACACGCAGTATTTT
d_gene: -; j_gene: TRBJ1-2; abundance: -; v_gene: TRBV4-1; CDR3aa: CASSLLYGSALYGYTF; CDR3nt: TGCGCCAGCAGCCTCCTTTATGGCTCCGCACTCTATGGCTACACCTTC
d_gene: -; j_gene: TRBJ2-3; abundance: few; v_gene: TRBV12-3/TRBV12-4; CDR3aa: CASSPSWDEQTQYF; CDR3nt: TGTGCCAGCAGTCCGTCTTGGGATGAGCAAACGCAGTATTTT
d_gene: -; j_gene: TRBJ1-5; abundance: -; v_gene: TRBV6-6; CDR3aa: CASRRVQGPNQPQHF; CDR3nt: TGTGCCAGCAGGCGGGTACAGGGCCCTAATCAGCCCCAGCATTTT
d_gene: -; j_gene: TRBJ1-5; abundance: -; v_gene: TRBV20-1; CDR3aa: CSARFGLGQPQHF; CDR3nt: TGCAGTGCTAGATTTGGCTTGGGTCAGCCCCAGCATTTT
d_gene: TRBD2; j_gene: TRBJ2-3; abundance: once; v_gene: TRBV6-5; CDR3aa: CASSRTGGPADTQYF; CDR3nt: TGTGCCAGCAGTCGCACGGGGGGGCCTGCAGATACGCAGTATTTT
d_gene: TRBD1; j_gene: TRBJ1-2; abundance: -; v_gene: TRBV6-5; CDR3aa: CASSQKRTGKIYGYTF; CDR3nt: TGTGCCAGCAGCCAAAAACGGACAGGGAAGATATATGGCTACACCTTC
d_gene: -; j_gene: TRBJ2-4; abundance: -; v_gene: TRBV10-3; CDR3aa: CAISEEVGLGAKNIQYF; CDR3nt: TGTGCCATCAGTGAGGAGGTGGGCTTGGGAGCCAAAAACATTCAGTACTTC
d_gene: TRBD2; j_gene: TRBJ2-3; abundance: -; v_gene: TRBV20-1; CDR3aa: CSARDPRGGSDTQYF; CDR3nt: TGCAGTGCTAGAGATCCCCGGGGGGGGTCCGATACGCAGTATTTT
d_gene: TRBD1; j_gene: TRBJ1-2; abundance: -; v_gene: TRBV28; CDR3aa: CASSPTGDNSANYGYTF; CDR3nt: TGTGCCAGCAGTCCGACAGGGGACAATTCAGCTAACTATGGCTACACCTTC
d_gene: -; j_gene: TRBJ2-7; abundance: -; v_gene: TRBV28; CDR3aa: CASSFGSEYEQYF; CDR3nt: TGTGCCAGCAGTTTCGGAAGTGAATACGAGCAGTACTTC
d_gene: -; j_gene: TRBJ2-6; abundance: -; v_gene: TRBV20-1; CDR3aa: CSAKRGANVLTF; CDR3nt: TGCAGTGCCAAGAGGGGGGCCAACGTCCTGACTTTC
d_gene: -; j_gene: TRBJ2-3; abundance: -; v_gene: TRBV2; CDR3aa: CASSEAVGPDTQYF; CDR3nt: TGTGCCAGCAGTGAAGCGGTCGGTCCAGATACGCAGTATTTT
d_gene: -; j_gene: TRBJ2-7; abundance: -; v_gene: TRBV20-1; CDR3aa: CSALGQASYEQYF; CDR3nt: TGCAGTGCTCTCGGCCAGGCTTCCTACGAGCAGTACTTC
d_gene: -; j_gene: TRBJ2-5; abundance: -; v_gene: TRBV7-9; CDR3aa: CASSPRGRGHQETQYF; CDR3nt: TGCGCCAGCAGCCCCAGAGGAAGGGGACATCAAGAGACCCAGTACTTC
d_gene: -; j_gene: TRBJ1-2; abundance: -; v_gene: TRBV6-1; CDR3aa: CASSALSSVYGYTF; CDR3nt: TGTGCCAGCAGTGCTTTGTCTAGCGTCTATGGCTACACCTTC
d_gene: TRBD1; j_gene: TRBJ2-1; abundance: few; v_gene: TRBV10-3; CDR3aa: CAISEGGTGWNEQFF; CDR3nt: TGTGCCATCAGTGAAGGGGGGACAGGGTGGAATGAGCAGTTCTTC
d_gene: TRBD2; j_gene: TRBJ2-3; abundance: few; v_gene: TRBV9; CDR3aa: CASSVVLAGGRDTQYF; CDR3nt: TGTGCCAGCAGCGTAGTACTAGCGGGGGGACGCGATACGCAGTATTTT
d_gene: TRBD2; j_gene: TRBJ2-1; abundance: many; v_gene: TRBV20-1; CDR3aa: CSAPGGSSYNEQFF; CDR3nt: TGCAGTGCTCCGGGGGGGAGCTCCTACAATGAGCAGTTCTTC
d_gene: -; j_gene: TRBJ2-1; abundance: few; v_gene: TRBV21-1; CDR3aa: CASSTVGAGALTPPFYNEQFF; CDR3nt: -
d_gene: -; j_gene: TRBJ1-2; abundance: -; v_gene: TRBV7-2; CDR3aa: CASSLAKASYGYTF; CDR3nt: TGTGCCAGCAGCTTAGCGAAGGCCAGCTATGGCTACACCTTC
d_gene: TRBD2; j_gene: TRBJ2-1; abundance: -; v_gene: TRBV10-3; CDR3aa: CAIKVGLENNEQFF; CDR3nt: TGTGCCATCAAGGTGGGACTAGAAAACAATGAGCAGTTCTTC